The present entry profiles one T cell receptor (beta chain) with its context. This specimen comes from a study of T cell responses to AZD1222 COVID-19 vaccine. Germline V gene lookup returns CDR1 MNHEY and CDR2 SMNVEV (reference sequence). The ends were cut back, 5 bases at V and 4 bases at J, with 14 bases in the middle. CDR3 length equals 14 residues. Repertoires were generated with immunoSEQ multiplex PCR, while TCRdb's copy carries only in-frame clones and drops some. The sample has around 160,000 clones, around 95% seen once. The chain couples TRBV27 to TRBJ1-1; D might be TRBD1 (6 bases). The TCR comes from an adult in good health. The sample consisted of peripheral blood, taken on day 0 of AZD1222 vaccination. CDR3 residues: CASSNYPGVTEAFF. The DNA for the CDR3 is TGTGCCAGCAGTAATTACCCAGGGGTCACTGAAGCTTTCTTT.